Sequencing of this TCR beta chain was carried out in a study of OX40 agonist ivuxolimab in advanced cancers. Background on the whole study: Ivuxolimab was a fully human IgG2 agonistic monoclonal antibody targeting the costimulatory receptor OX40 (CD134). Patients were allowed to have had prior anti-PD-1, anti-PD-L1 or anti-CTLA-4 therapy, and more than 35% of the dose-escalation patients had been treated with checkpoint inhibitors. A male proportion of nearly 85% and a mean age of roughly 55 years, ranging from about 23 to 90, were recorded for the dose-escalation cohort. Three dose-escalation patients achieved partial responses, one with hepatocellular carcinoma and two with cutaneous melanoma. Of the 50 to 55 patients in dose escalation, some 20 had hepatocellular carcinoma, about 15 had melanoma, 9 had renal cell carcinoma and 9 had head and neck cancer. Peripheral TCRbeta sequencing aimed to test whether ivuxolimab altered TCR sequence diversity and caused clonal T-cell expansion. The paper covers the monotherapy dose-escalation part of the phase I ivuxolimab trial, which included N ≈ 57 patients. Intravenous ivuxolimab was administered to patients every 2 weeks at six dose levels: 0.01, 0.1, 0.3, 1.5, 3 and 10 mg/kg.

Genomic DNA was extracted from sorted cells for sequencing of the TCRbeta CDR3 region. The immunoSEQ Assay was used to sequence the TCRbeta CDR3 regions. TCRdb re-hosts the immuneACCESS table, in-frame sequences only. Its copies lack some clones; in the studies checked, an unresolved V gene accounts for under half of them, and the cause for the rest is not known. Counted in this sample were 90,000 to 120,000 clones; around 90% of them appeared once. In total, the top ten clones hold 1.2% of the sample. On this clone itself: Its antigen is not yet known. The sample holds no much larger clone one base away, and base qualities are not on file.

The CDR3 starts with the cysteine, ends with the phenylalanine, and has 17 residues. Of all the DNA, just the CDR3 is kept, 51 bases in frame from base 1. The junction shows trimming of 0 bases on V and 2 bases on J, and the gene matches do not reach 8 bases of it. Taken from the germline V gene, the CDR1 and CDR2 loops are SGHRS and YFSETQ. The trial excluded patients who had a history of autoimmune disease or were on systemic immunosuppression. Peripheral blood for TCR sequencing was collected from all dose cohorts at baseline, on cycle 4 day 1, and on cycle 7 day 1. Samples were obtained from an open-label, multicenter, first-in-human phase I dose-escalation trial of ivuxolimab. Adults with locally advanced or metastatic melanoma, renal cell carcinoma, hepatocellular carcinoma or head and neck squamous cell carcinoma were enrolled in the trial. Before TCR sequencing, CD4+ and CD8+ T cells were separately sorted from peripheral blood.

Results the study describes overall, beyond this receptor: Low levels of normalized T-cell clonal expansion were also seen in some patients who did not respond. In the 0.1-3.0 mg/kg groups, partial responders had among the lowest normalized peripheral clonal expansion, particularly in CD8+ T cells. On average, CD8+ T cells showed more expanded clones than CD4+ T cells after ivuxolimab. The antigen specificity of the clonally expanded peripheral T cells was not determined. At doses from 0.1 to 3.0 mg/kg, clonal expansion was seen in both CD4+ and CD8+ blood T cells between baseline and week 6.

Sequenced material: CD4+ or CD8+ T cells sorted from blood, taken in a trial of the OX40 agonist ivuxolimab. The sequence was obtained from an adult with an advanced solid tumor such as melanoma, head and neck, liver or kidney cancer. The chain was built from TRBV5-1 and TRBJ2-5, with 9 bases aligning to TRBD2. This receptor carries the CDR3 CASSLAGSSGRQETQYF. The base sequence is TGCGCCAGCAGCTTGGCCGGGAGTAGCGGGAGACAAGAGACCCAGTACTTC.